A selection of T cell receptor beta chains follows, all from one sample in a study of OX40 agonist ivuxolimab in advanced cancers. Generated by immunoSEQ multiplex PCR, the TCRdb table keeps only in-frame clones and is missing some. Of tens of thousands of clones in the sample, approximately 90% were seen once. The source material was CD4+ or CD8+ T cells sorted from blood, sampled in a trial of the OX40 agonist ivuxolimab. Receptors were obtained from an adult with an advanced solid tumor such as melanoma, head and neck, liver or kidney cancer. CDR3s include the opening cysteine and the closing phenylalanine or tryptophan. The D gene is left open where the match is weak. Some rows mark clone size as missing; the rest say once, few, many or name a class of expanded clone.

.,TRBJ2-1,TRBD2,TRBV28,TGTGCCAGCACTCTCGGGGGGGACTACAATGAGCAGTTCTTC,CASTLGGDYNEQFF
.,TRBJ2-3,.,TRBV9,TGTGCCAGCAGCGTAGAGGGATGGAGACTAGTCAAAGATACGCAGTATTTT,CASSVEGWRLVKDTQYF
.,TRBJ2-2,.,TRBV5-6,TGTGCCAGCAGCTTGGAGCCGAACCACCAGGACGGGGAGCTGTTTTTT,CASSLEPNHQDGELFF
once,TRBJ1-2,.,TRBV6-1,TGTGCCAGCAGTGAATTTGACGGTCGGGGGGGCTACACCTTC,CASSEFDGRGGYTF
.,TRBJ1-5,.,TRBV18,TGTGCCAGCTCTCTCCAGGGAAATAGCAATCAGCCCCAGCATTTT,CASSLQGNSNQPQHF
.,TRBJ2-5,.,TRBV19,TGTGCCAGTAGTATTCTGACTATGCGGGAGACCCAGTACTTC,CASSILTMRETQYF
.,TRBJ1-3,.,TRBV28,TGTGCCAGCAGCCCCCCGGGGAACACCATATATTTT,CASSPPGNTIYF
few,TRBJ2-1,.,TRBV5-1,TGCGCCAGCAGCCCTTCGACAGGTTCCTACAATGAGCAGTTCTTC,CASSPSTGSYNEQFF
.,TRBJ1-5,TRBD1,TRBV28,TGTGCCAGCAGCCCAAGGACAGGGGGCCGGGAGCCCCAGCATTTT,CASSPRTGGREPQHF
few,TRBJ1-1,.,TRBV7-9,TGTGCCAGCAGCTTACGTATCCAGGGAGGGTTCGAAGCTTTCTTT,CASSLRIQGGFEAFF
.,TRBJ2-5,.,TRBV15,TGTGCCACCAGCAAAGTCACTGAGGCCCAAGAGACCCAGTACTTC,CATSKVTEAQETQYF
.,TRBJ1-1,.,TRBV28,TGTGCCAGCAGTTTTGGGCGGGGGGCCCTGAACACTGAAGCTTTCTTT,CASSFGRGALNTEAFF
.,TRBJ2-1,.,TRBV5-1,TGCGCCAGCAGCTTGGAAGTAAGTAGGTTAGGGTATGAGCAGTTCTTC,CASSLEVSRLGYEQFF
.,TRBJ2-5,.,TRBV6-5,TGTGCCACCGGTCGGGAGGAGACCCAGTACTTC,CATGREETQYF
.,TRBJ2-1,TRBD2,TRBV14,TGTGCCAGCAGCCAAGGACTAGCGGGGGGCCCCGATGAGCAGTTCTTC,CASSQGLAGGPDEQFF
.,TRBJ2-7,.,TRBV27,TGTGCCAGAGTCTGTTTCTTCTGTGGGCAGTACTTC,CARVCFFCGQYF
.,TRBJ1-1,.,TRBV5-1,TGCGCCAGCACCCAGCAGGGGAACACTGAAGCTTTCTTT,CASTQQGNTEAFF
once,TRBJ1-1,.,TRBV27,TGTGCCAGCAGCCTCGCAACAAGAACTGAAGCTTTCTTT,CASSLATRTEAFF
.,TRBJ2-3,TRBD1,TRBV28,TGTGCCAGCTCCTGGGACAGGGCAGAAGATACGCAGTATTTT,CASSWDRAEDTQYF
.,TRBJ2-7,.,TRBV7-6,TGTGCCAGCAGCTCCTCGACAGCCTACGAGCAGTACTTC,CASSSSTAYEQYF
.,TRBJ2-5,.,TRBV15,TGTGCCACCCAAAAGCGACGGGGGAGCGAGACCCAGTACTTC,CATQKRRGSETQYF
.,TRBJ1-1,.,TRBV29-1,TGCAGCGTTATGGGGGGCCAGATAGGCACTGAAGCTTTCTTT,CSVMGGQIGTEAFF
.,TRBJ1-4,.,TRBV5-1,TGCGCCAGCAGCTACTTAGGAACTAATGAAAAACTGTTTTTT,CASSYLGTNEKLFF
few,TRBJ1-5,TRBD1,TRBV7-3,TGTGCCAGCAGCCTCCATTGGACAGGGAGGAGGAATCAGCCCCAGCATTTT,CASSLHWTGRRNQPQHF
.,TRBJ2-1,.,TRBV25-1,TGTGCCAGCAGTGGAGGGGATGAGCAGTTCTTC,CASSGGDEQFF
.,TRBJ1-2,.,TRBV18,TGTGCCAGCTCACCACAACAGGGAGACGGCTACACCTTC,CASSPQQGDGYTF
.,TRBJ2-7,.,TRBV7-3,TGTGCCAGCAGCTTTACTTCTGGCGACTACGAGCAGTACTTC,CASSFTSGDYEQYF
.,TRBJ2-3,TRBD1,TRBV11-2,TGTGCCAGCAGCCAATCCAGGGGGAGTTTGGGGGATACGCAGTATTTT,CASSQSRGSLGDTQYF
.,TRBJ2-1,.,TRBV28,TGTGCCAGCAGTGAAAGGGGCAATGAGCAGTTCTTC,CASSERGNEQFF
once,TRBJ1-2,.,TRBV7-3,TGTGCCAGCAGCTTAAGCGGGTCCTATGGCTACACCTTC,CASSLSGSYGYTF
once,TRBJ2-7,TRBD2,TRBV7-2,TGTGCCAGCAGTAAGACTAGCGAGTACGAGCAGTACTTC,CASSKTSEYEQYF
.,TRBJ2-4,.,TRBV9,TGTGCCAGCAGCGTCGGGGATGACATTCAGTACTTC,CASSVGDDIQYF
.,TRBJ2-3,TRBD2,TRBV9,TGTGCCAGCAGCATAGCGGGGATGCCAGATACGCAGTATTTT,CASSIAGMPDTQYF
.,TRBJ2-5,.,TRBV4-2,TGTGCCAGCAGCCAGGGGAACCGGAACCAAGAGACCCAGTACTTC,CASSQGNRNQETQYF
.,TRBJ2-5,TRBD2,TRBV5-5,TGTGCCGGCGGGCCCGGGAGGGAGACCCAGTACTTC,CAGGPGRETQYF
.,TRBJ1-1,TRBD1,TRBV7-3,TGTGCCAGCAGCAGTCGGACAGGGCCAGGGACTGAAGCTTTCTTT,CASSSRTGPGTEAFF
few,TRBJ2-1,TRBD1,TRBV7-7,TGTGCTAGCAGCTTTGACAGGGGACCGCTCAATGAGCAGTTCTTC,CASSFDRGPLNEQFF
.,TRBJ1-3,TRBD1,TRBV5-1,TGCGCCAGCAGCTTGACCGGGACAGGTCTGAACACCATATATTTT,CASSLTGTGLNTIYF
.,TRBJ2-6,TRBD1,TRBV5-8,TGTGCCAGCAGCTTGGTAAGGACAGGGGCCGATCTCTCTGGGGCCAACGTCCTGACTTTC,CASSLVRTGADLSGANVLTF
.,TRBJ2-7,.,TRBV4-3,TGCGCCAGCAGCCAAGCAGGTCAGGGCGATTCCTACGAGCAGTACTTC,CASSQAGQGDSYEQYF
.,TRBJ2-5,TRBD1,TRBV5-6,TGTGCCAGCAGCCTAAACAGGGGGGAGCAAGAGACCCAGTACTTC,CASSLNRGEQETQYF
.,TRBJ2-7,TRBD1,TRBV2,TGTGCCACCTCTCTGGACAGGCGTCTCTACGAGCAGTGCTTC,CATSLDRRLYEQCF
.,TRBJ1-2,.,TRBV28,TGTGCCAGCAGTTCACCGGGCGCCAGCAACTATGGCTACACCTTC,CASSSPGASNYGYTF
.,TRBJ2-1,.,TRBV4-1,TGCGCCAGCAGCCAAGATGGCAACTACGGCAATGAGCAGTTCTTC,CASSQDGNYGNEQFF
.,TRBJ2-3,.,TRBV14,TGTGCCAGCAGCCAAGTCACAGATACGCAGTATTTT,CASSQVTDTQYF
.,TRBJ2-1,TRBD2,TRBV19,TGTGCCAGTAGTACGGATTCCCTACTAGCGGGGCAGAACAATGAGCAGTTCTTC,CASSTDSLLAGQNNEQFF
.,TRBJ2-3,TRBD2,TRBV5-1,TGCGCCAGCAGCTCAAACCTAGTGGGGGGGACAGATACGCAGTATTTT,CASSSNLVGGTDTQYF
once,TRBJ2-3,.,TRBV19,TGTGCCAGTAGTTCCTCAAGGGATACGCAGTATTTT,CASSSSRDTQYF
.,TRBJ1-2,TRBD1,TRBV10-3,TGTGCCATCAGTGATTTAGGCCAGGGGGCAAGACGTGGCTACACCTTC,CAISDLGQGARRGYTF
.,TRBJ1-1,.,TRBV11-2,TGTGCCAGCAGCTCGACACATTCAAGGACTGAAGCTTTCTTT,CASSSTHSRTEAFF